Detailed here is one T cell receptor beta chain. Its antigen is unidentified. This sample is part of a study of monozygotic twins with cystic fibrosis. Study results and limitations: Shared CDR3 numbers were not associated with age, concordance or severity. V usage most resembled the co-twin in 13 of 16 pairs. Clonality was generally low (median around 0.009), higher in the most severe patients.

Trimming removed 3 bases from V and 5 bases from J, with 13 bases in between. CDR1 and CDR2 (germline): GTSNPN, SVGIG (reference sequence). CDR3 length: 13 residues. The method was immunoSEQ multiplex PCR; TCRdb's version includes in-frame clones alone and lacks a portion of them. Of 15,000 to 20,000 clones listed, about 90% were seen once; the top ten hold 1.5% to 2%. This chain joins TRBV30 and TRBJ1-1; TRBD1 might be the D (5 bases). The sequencing sample was made of blood. The sequence was obtained from a girl under 10 years old with cystic fibrosis. The CDR3 loop is CAWRIRGRTEAFF. As DNA, the CDR3 is TGTGCCTGGAGGATAAGGGGCAGGACTGAAGCTTTCTTT.